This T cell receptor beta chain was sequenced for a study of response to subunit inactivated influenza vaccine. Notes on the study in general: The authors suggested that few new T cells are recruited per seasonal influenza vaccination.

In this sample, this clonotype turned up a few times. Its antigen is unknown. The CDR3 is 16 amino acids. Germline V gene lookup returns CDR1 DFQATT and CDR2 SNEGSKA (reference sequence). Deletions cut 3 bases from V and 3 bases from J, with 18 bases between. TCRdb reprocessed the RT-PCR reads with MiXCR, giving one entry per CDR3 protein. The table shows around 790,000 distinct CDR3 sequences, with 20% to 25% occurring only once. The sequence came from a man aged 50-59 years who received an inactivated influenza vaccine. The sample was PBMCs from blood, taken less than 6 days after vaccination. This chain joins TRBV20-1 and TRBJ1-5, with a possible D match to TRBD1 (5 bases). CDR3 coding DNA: TGCAGTGCTAGGGGGGGGAGGGGCTCTTACAATCAGCCCCAGCATTTT. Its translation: CSARGGRGSYNQPQHF.